Below, 22 T cell receptor beta chains from the same sample are listed, as sequenced in a study of CD8+CD57+ T cells in acquired aplastic anemia. Individuals selected for sequencing had exhibited CD8+CD57+ cell expansion on flow cytometry. Researchers used genomic DNA as the template to profile TCR beta VDJ and CDR3. A single record per CDR3 protein comes from TCRdb applying MiXCR to the reads. The data show fewer than 200,000 distinct CDR3 sequences, about 50% seen once. The sample consisted of sorted CD4+, CD8+, or CD8+CD57+ T cells (not recorded which) from PBMCs. Every receptor here comes from a human donor with aplastic anemia.

This clonotype appeared a few times. The V and J genes are TRBV2 and TRBJ2-7, with 10 bases that match TRBD2. This CDR3 contains 14 residues. CDR1 SNHLY and CDR2 FYNNEI come from the germline V gene. The junction had 0 bases not matched to a gene; V was cut back by 1 base and J by 3 bases. The CDR3 DNA is TGTGCCAGCAGTGAAGGGACTAGCGGCTACGAGCAGTACTTC. The encoded protein is CASSEGTSGYEQYF.

There are many counts of this clonotype. J is TRBJ1-5 and V is TRBV6-5; possibly TRBD1 for D (6 bases). The CDR3 has 13 residues. Deletions cut 1 base from V and 11 bases from J, with 12 bases between. CDR1 MNHEY and CDR2 SVGAGI come from the germline V gene. The CDR3 DNA reads as TGTGCCAGCAGTTACTATCGGAGGACAGCCCAGCATTTT. Translating gives CASSYYRRTAQHF.

The table lists this clonotype with many counts. V and J are TRBV12-3 or TRBV12-4 and TRBJ2-3; a weak D match, TRBD1 (5 bases). The CDR3 is 15 amino acids. Trimming pared 3 bases from V and 2 bases from J, leaving 12 bases between. The DNA of the CDR3 is TGTGCCAGCAGTTTCACTGGGGCCCCCACAGATACGCAGTATTTT. Translating it yields CASSFTGAPTDTQYF.

The CDR3 spells CASSIGDPSYNEQFF. As DNA, the CDR3 is TGTGCCAGTAGTATAGGGGACCCCTCCTACAATGAGCAGTTCTTC. J is TRBJ2-1 and V is TRBV19; TRBD1 or TRBD2 may be the D gene (5 bases each). Germline V CDR1 and CDR2: LNHDA, SQIVND (reference sequence). Trimming left V 1 base short and J 0 bases short, with 7 bases between. The CDR3 is 15 residues long.

This chain uses TRBV30 with TRBJ1-3; tentatively, D is TRBD1 (5 bases). The CDR3 consists of 13 residues. Germline V gene lookup returns CDR1 GTSNPN and CDR2 SVGIG (reference sequence). V lost 0 bases and J lost 9, with 12 bases in between. This CDR3 is CAWSVAGSRTIYF. CDR3 sequence (DNA): TGTGCCTGGAGTGTAGCAGGGTCCCGCACCATATATTTT.

In this sample, this clonotype turned up a few times. The V call is TRBV24-1, the J call TRBJ2-5; a weak D match, TRBD2 (5 bases). Trimming left V 5 bases short and J 7 bases short, with 13 bases between. The CDR3 sequence is 13 residues long. Germline V gives CDR1 KGHDR, CDR2 SFDVKD. The DNA of the CDR3 is TGTGCCACCAGTGCGCCTGGGAGCGGGACCCAGTACTTC. Translation gives CATSAPGSGTQYF.

This clonotype was detected many times. The rearrangement joins TRBV7-3 to TRBJ2-3, with TRBD2 identical over 11 bases. Germline CDR1 and CDR2: SGHTA and FQGTGA. The ends lost 1 base at V and 2 bases at J; junction bases unmatched: 5. The CDR3 sequence is 17 residues long. The CDR3 DNA reads as TGTGCCAGCAGCTTAAGGCCTAGCGGGGGGAACACAGATACGCAGTATTTT. Its protein is CASSLRPSGGNTDTQYF. The full variable domain, with the rest looked up from reference TRBV7-3 and TRBJ2-3, is GAGVSQTPSNKVTEKGKYVELRCDPISGHTALYWYRQSLGQGPEFLIYFQGTGAADDSGLPNDRFFAVRPEGSVSTLKIQRTERGDSAVYLCASSLRPSGGNTDTQYFGPGTRLTVL.

J is TRBJ1-5 and V is TRBV4-1, with a weak D call TRBD1 (6 bases). CDR1 is MGHRA, CDR2 YSYEKL, per germline. Trimming pared 4 bases from V and 1 base from J, leaving 14 bases between. The CDR3 spans 16 residues. The CDR3 spells CASSPQDRRSNQPQHF. CDR3 DNA: TGCGCCAGCAGCCCTCAAGACAGGCGGAGCAATCAGCCCCAGCATTTT.

Only a few counts were recorded for this clonotype. V gene TRBV7-6 combines with J gene TRBJ1-5, with D unclear. Germline-derived CDR1 and CDR2 are SGHVS and FNYEAQ. V lost 1 base and J 6 bases, leaving 7 bases between the germline ends. CDR3 size: 13 residues. CDR3 region: CASSLGVTQPQHF. CDR3 sequence (DNA): TGTGCCAGCAGCTTAGGCGTAACTCAGCCCCAGCATTTT.

The sample holds many counts of this clonotype. This rearrangement joins TRBV6-6 to TRBJ1-2; the match to TRBD1 covers 8 bases. Germline V lookup: CDR1 MNHNY, CDR2 SVGAGI (reference sequence). With 5 bases clipped from V and 5 bases from J, the junction kept 7 bases outside the gene matches. The CDR3 is 14 amino acids. CDR3 coding DNA: TGTGCCAGCAGTCCCTCGGACAGGGTTTATGGCTACACCTTC. The encoded protein is CASSPSDRVYGYTF.

The V and J genes are TRBV10-2 and TRBJ2-1; 9 nucleotides line up with TRBD2. This CDR3 is 14 amino acids long. Unmatched junction bases numbered 5, after V lost 7 bases and J lost 4 bases. Germline V gives CDR1 WSHSY, CDR2 SAAADI. This CDR3 is CASTRLAEYNEQFF. The CDR3, as DNA: TGCGCCAGCACCCGACTAGCGGAGTACAATGAGCAGTTCTTC.

This clonotype was counted many times. This rearrangement joins TRBV7-9 to TRBJ2-7; 8 bases agree with TRBD2. This CDR3 has 15 residues. Trimming cost V 5 bases and J 6 bases; bases outside gene matches: 12. The germline V gene has CDR1 SEHNR and CDR2 FQNEAQ (reference sequence). The CDR3: CASSTAGTRIGEQYF. The CDR3 DNA reads TGTGCCAGCAGCACAGCTGGGACTAGAATTGGCGAGCAGTACTTC.

As for this clonotype: Because the CDR3 is missing its conserved closing phenylalanine or tryptophan, this is likely a read error. The chain's CDR3 is CASSWSSRVGTDTQYS. In DNA, the CDR3 is TGCGCCAGCAGCTGGTCATCTAGAGTCGGCACAGATACGCAGTATTCT. The chain carries TRBV5-1 and TRBJ2-3; D ambiguous. Trimming shortened V by 3 bases and J by 1 base, and 15 bases separated the two germline ends. There are 16 residues in the CDR3. Germline V gene data show CDR1 as SGHRS and CDR2 as YFSETQ.

The gene calls are TRBV29-1 and TRBJ1-5, with D maybe TRBD1 (5 bases). This CDR3 region has 13 residues. With 6 bases removed from V and 4 bases from J, the gap between germline ends came to 13 bases. Germline assignment: CDR1 SQVTM and CDR2 ANQGSEA. DNA of the CDR3: TGCAGCGTCGCGGACACGACAAATCAGCCCCAGCATTTT. Its protein is CSVADTTNQPQHF.

V is TRBV29-1 and J is TRBJ2-7, with 13 bases fitting TRBD2. The length of the CDR3 is 14 residues. V was pared by 5 bases and J by 3 bases, with 4 bases of the junction left unmatched. CDR1 and CDR2 from the germline V gene are SQVTM and ANQGSEA. CDR3 nucleotides: TGCAGCGTTAGGACTAGCGGGAGTCTCTACGAGCAGTACTTC. It yields the protein CSVRTSGSLYEQYF.

The CDR3 coding sequence is TGTGCCAGTAGTATCGGGAGGGTTGGATATGGCTACACCTTC. It translates to CASSIGRVGYGYTF. V gene TRBV19 combines with J gene TRBJ1-2; unclear D gene. Trimming removed 3 bases from V and 5 bases from J, with 13 bases in between. The V gene's germline CDR1 is LNHDA and CDR2 SQIVND (reference sequence). The CDR3 is made up of 14 amino acids.

The chain couples TRBV20-1 to TRBJ1-5; D possibly corresponds to TRBD1 (6 bases). Trimming removed 6 bases from V and 3 bases from J, with 15 bases in between. The CDR3 loop spans 14 amino acids. Germline values: CDR1 DFQATT, CDR2 SNEGSKA (reference sequence). The CDR3 DNA reads as TGCAGTGCGCCTCGACAGGACCCCAATCAGCCCCAGCATTTT. It codes for CSAPRQDPNQPQHF.

Only a few counts were recorded for this clonotype. The chain recombines TRBV24-1 with TRBJ1-4; 7 nucleotides match TRBD1. Germline loops: CDR1 KGHDR, CDR2 SFDVKD. Unmatched junction bases numbered 9, after V lost 4 bases and J lost 8 bases. CDR3 length: 15 residues. The CDR3 coding sequence is TGTGCCACCAGTGACCCCCGAGACAGGGAAGAAAAACTGTTTTTT. This encodes CATSDPRDREEKLFF.

As concerns this clonotype: The junction and the germline gene differ at one end; a read error may be behind it. V is TRBV12-3 or TRBV12-4 and J is TRBJ2-5; the D gene is possibly TRBD1 (6 bases). The CDR3 consists of 14 residues. The CDR3 protein is CASSIAAGVETQYF. As DNA, the CDR3 is TGTGCCAGCAGTATAGCTGCAGGGGTCGAGACCCAGTACTTC.

The V gene is TRBV24-1, the J gene TRBJ2-5, with 8 bases aligning to TRBD1. The ends lost 4 bases at V and 4 bases at J; junction bases unmatched: 4. The CDR3 has 14 amino acids. In germline, CDR1 is KGHDR, CDR2 SFDVKD. The CDR3 DNA reads as TGTGCCACCAGTGACCCAGGACAGGGAGAGACCCAGTACTTC. Translation gives CATSDPGQGETQYF.

Regarding this clonotype: This may be a read error, as it is one base from a much larger clone. This chain links TRBV4-1 with TRBJ1-4; 7 nucleotides align to TRBD1. The CDR3 has 14 amino acids. With 2 bases clipped from V and 6 bases from J, the junction kept 3 bases outside the gene matches. CDR1 and CDR2 (germline): MGHRA, YSYEKL. CDR3 DNA: TGCGCCAGCAGCCAATTTGGGACAGATGAAAAACTGTTTTTT. Amino acids: CASSQFGTDEKLFF.

Remarks on this clonotype: A read error may explain this, as a much larger clone is one base away. The chain couples TRBV9 to TRBJ2-1; TRBD2 aligns across 7 bases. The germline V gene has CDR1 SGDLS and CDR2 YYNGEE. The length of the CDR3 is 15 residues. CDR3 in amino acids: CASSVRSGEYNEQLF. DNA of the CDR3: TGTGCCAGCAGCGTAAGGAGCGGGGAATACAATGAGCAGCTCTTC.